The clone carrying this T cell receptor (beta chain) showed up many times. Its target is not known. Patients chosen for sequencing had CD8+CD57+ cells that had expanded, as shown by flow cytometry. Germline assignment: CDR1 MDHEN and CDR2 SYDVKM. The CDR3 loop spans 13 amino acids. Trimming removed 3 bases from V and 5 bases from J, with 10 bases in between. TCR beta VDJ and CDR3 were profiled, and genomic DNA was the template. TCRdb recomputed calls from the reads with MiXCR, one row per CDR3 protein. This table has 150,000 to 200,000 distinct CDR3 sequences, around half appearing once. The data originate from a study of CD8+CD57+ T cells in acquired aplastic anemia. Study-level findings and limits: CD8+ Simpson's diversity did not differ significantly between patients and controls.

The sequenced sample was sorted CD4+, CD8+, or CD8+CD57+ T cells (not recorded which) from PBMCs. This receptor was identified in a human donor with aplastic anemia. The V gene is TRBV28, the J gene TRBJ2-5; D is undetermined. In DNA, the CDR3 is TGTGCCAGCAGTTTCGCTGTCTCGGAGACCCAGTACTTC. It yields the protein CASSFAVSETQYF. Supplemented by reference TRBV28 and TRBJ2-5, the full variable domain reads DVKVTQSSRYLVKRTGEKVFLECVQDMDHENMFWYRQDPGLGLRLIYFSYDVKMKEKGDIPEGYSVSREKKERFSLILESASTNQTSMYLCASSFAVSETQYFGPGTRLLVL.